A single sample gave rise to the 29 T cell receptor beta chains below, sequenced in a study of shared clonotypes between healthy human individuals. Using immunoSEQ multiplex PCR, the repertoire was profiled, and TCRdb retains in-frame clones only, with some absent. The data show about 2.3 million clones, over 85% seen once. The material sequenced was naive CD4+ T cells from PBMCs. Subset described: CD45RA+ positively selected. Receptors were obtained from a man between 18 and 35 years old in good health. Some clones in this sample may be carry-over from other donors' samples.

The chain has TRBV28 and TRBJ2-1; TRBD2 aligns across 7 bases. Germline V gives CDR1 MDHEN, CDR2 SYDVKM. The V segment lost 7 bases and the J segment 7 bases; nucleotides outside the gene matches: 4. The CDR3 consists of 12 residues. CDR3 sequence: CASTSLANEQFF. CDR3 nucleotides: TGTGCCAGCACGTCACTAGCGAATGAGCAGTTCTTC.

This CDR3 reads CASSFPGQGYEQYF. As DNA, the CDR3 is TGTGCCAGCAGCTTTCCGGGACAGGGCTACGAGCAGTACTTC. V usage is TRBV5-4 and J usage is TRBJ2-7; TRBD1 aligns across 9 bases. The CDR3 totals 14 residues. Trimming removed 2 bases from V and 3 bases from J; junction bases left unmatched: 3. Germline V gene data show CDR1 as SGHNT and CDR2 as YYREEE (reference sequence).

The rearrangement uses TRBV14 and TRBJ1-4; 9 bases agree with TRBD1. Germline-derived CDR1 and CDR2 are SGHDN and FVKESK. With V trimmed by 5 bases and J by 10 bases, 14 bases remained unmatched. The CDR3 runs to 16 residues. The CDR3 bases are TGTGCCAGCAGCACCTCCCTGGGACAGGGATCCGGAAAACTGTTTTTT. Translated: CASSTSLGQGSGKLFF.

The chain carries TRBV2 and TRBJ1-1, with D maybe TRBD1 (5 bases). Trimming pared 3 bases from V and 12 bases from J, leaving 14 bases between. CDR1 SNHLY and CDR2 FYNNEI come from the germline V gene. The CDR3 totals 12 residues. CDR3 coding DNA: TGTGCCAGCAGTGATTTGGGGCGAGGGACTTTCTTT. Translation gives CASSDLGRGTFF.

As regards this clone: Other DNA sequences in this specimen translate into the identical CDR3. This chain links TRBV18 with TRBJ1-5; D not resolved. Germline loops: CDR1 KGHSH, CDR2 LQKENI. The V end was cut by 3 bases, the J end by 4 bases, with 7 bases between. The CDR3 is 13 residues long. CDR3 sequence: CASSPNPNQPQHF. CDR3 bases: TGTGCCAGCTCACCGAATCCTAATCAGCCCCAGCATTTT.

V is TRBV27 and J is TRBJ1-5; D remains ambiguous. This CDR3 has 17 amino acids. Per germline, CDR1 MNHEY and CDR2 SMNVEV (reference sequence). Trimming removed 0 bases at V and 4 bases at J, with 16 bases between. CDR3 amino acids: CASSLSPKLSTNQPQHF. The CDR3 DNA follows: TGTGCCAGCAGTTTATCCCCGAAGTTGAGCACAAATCAGCCCCAGCATTTT.

CDR3 sequence reads: CASSEQGAGVEQYF. The CDR3 DNA sequence: TGCGCCAGCAGCGAACAGGGGGCAGGGGTTGAGCAGTACTTC. The rearrangement joins TRBV5-1 to TRBJ2-7, with 9 bases identical to TRBD1. The germline V gene encodes CDR1 SGHRS and CDR2 YFSETQ. The ends lost 4 bases at V and 7 bases at J; junction bases unmatched: 9. CDR3 length equals 14 residues.

V and J are TRBV7-9 and TRBJ2-1; 8 bases agree with TRBD2. The CDR3 extends over 19 amino acids. CDR1 is SEHNR, CDR2 FQNEAQ, per germline (reference sequence). J was trimmed by 0 bases and V by 1 base; bases with no gene match: 11. CDR3 sequence reads: CASSLGAGGKKSSYNEQFF. The DNA of the CDR3 is TGTGCCAGCAGCTTAGGGGCGGGAGGCAAGAAGAGCTCCTACAATGAGCAGTTCTTC.

The chain combines TRBV7-2 with TRBJ2-2, with D unresolved. The CDR3 runs to 13 residues. Germline V gene lookup returns CDR1 SGHTA and CDR2 FQGNSA. V lost 5 bases and J lost 5, with 9 bases in between. CDR3 in amino acids: CASSPFRTGELFF. Written as DNA, the CDR3 is TGTGCCAGCAGCCCTTTCCGTACCGGGGAGCTGTTTTTT. The full variable domain, with the rest looked up from reference TRBV7-2 and TRBJ2-2, is GAGVSQSPSNKVTEKGKDVELRCDPISGHTALYWYRQSLGQGLEFLIYFQGNSAPDKSGLPSDRFSAERTGGSVSTLTIQRTQQEDSAVYLCASSPFRTGELFFGEGSRLTVL.

The chain combines TRBV7-2 with TRBJ2-7, with TRBD2 as a possible D gene (6 bases). The CDR3 has 14 amino acids. The germline CDR1 and CDR2 sequences are SGHTA and FQGNSA. V gave up 1 base and J gave up 5 bases, with 12 bases separating them. CDR3 protein: CASSLVAWGDEQYF. In DNA form, the CDR3 reads TGTGCCAGCAGCTTAGTAGCATGGGGGGACGAGCAGTACTTC.

The chain couples TRBV6-1 to TRBJ2-1, with 13 bases lining up with TRBD2. Germline loops: CDR1 MNHNS, CDR2 SASEGT. The CDR3 is 15 residues long. With V trimmed by 10 bases and J by 0 bases, 3 bases remained unmatched. The CDR3 DNA sequence: TGTGCCACCAGGACTAGCGGGAGCTCCTACAATGAGCAGTTCTTC. This translates into CATRTSGSSYNEQFF.

CDR3 sequence (DNA): TGTGCCAGCAGCCAAGTAACTGGGGCCAACGTCCTGACTTTC. Protein sequence: CASSQVTGANVLTF. The chain recombines TRBV4-2 with TRBJ2-6; D unclear. This CDR3 is built from 14 residues. Germline loops: CDR1 LGHNA, CDR2 YNFKEQ. V lost 1 base, J lost 2 bases, and 3 bases lay in between.

This chain joins TRBV18 and TRBJ1-1; 7 bases fit TRBD1. This CDR3 spans 16 amino acids. V dropped 1 base and J dropped 0; count of bases not matched to a gene: 5. Germline-derived CDR1 and CDR2 are KGHSH and LQKENI. CDR3 protein: CASSPRGTVMNTEAFF. The CDR3 nucleotides read TGTGCCAGCTCACCACGAGGGACAGTCATGAACACTGAAGCTTTCTTT.

The chain is built from TRBV7-3 and TRBJ2-1; 10 bases fit TRBD1. V shed 1 base, J shed 6 bases, and the junction held 6 bases outside the gene matches. The CDR3 covers 16 residues. Germline values: CDR1 SGHTA, CDR2 FQGTGA. CDR3 amino acids: CASSLRDRGWGNEQFF. The CDR3 DNA follows: TGTGCCAGCAGCTTAAGGGACAGGGGTTGGGGCAATGAGCAGTTCTTC.

The genes are TRBV29-1 and TRBJ1-1, with D possibly being TRBD1 (6 bases). The CDR3 extends over 14 amino acids. CDR1 and CDR2 from the germline V gene are SQVTM and ANQGSEA. V lost 4 bases, J lost 3 bases, and 15 bases lay in between. Written as DNA, the CDR3 is TGCAGCGTTGTATGGCGGGGGCTTGACACTGAAGCTTTCTTT. It specifies CSVVWRGLDTEAFF.

The V gene is TRBV28, the J gene TRBJ1-1; D ambiguous. The germline V and J ends were trimmed by 8 bases and 4 bases, with 17 bases remaining between them. The V gene's germline CDR1 is MDHEN and CDR2 SYDVKM. The CDR3 has 14 amino acids. CDR3 coding DNA: TGTGCCAGCGGGCAAGAAAGTCGTGGCACTGAAGCTTTCTTT. Protein: CASGQESRGTEAFF.

J is TRBJ1-4 and V is TRBV5-4, with D perhaps TRBD1 (6 bases). Germline V CDR1 and CDR2: SGHNT, YYREEE (reference sequence). V was trimmed by 4 bases and J by 7 bases, leaving 17 bases between them. CDR3 length: 15 residues. CDR3 loop: CASSQTGNSGEKLFF. The CDR3 bases are TGTGCCAGCAGCCAAACAGGGAATTCGGGTGAAAAACTGTTTTTT. Looking up the rest from reference TRBV5-4 and TRBJ1-4 gives the full variable domain: ETGVTQSPTHLIKTRGQQVTLRCSSQSGHNTVSWYQQALGQGPQFIFQYYREEENGRGNFPPRFSGLQFPNYSSELNVNALELDDSALYLCASSQTGNSGEKLFFGSGTQLSVL.

The rearrangement links TRBV5-1 to TRBJ2-5; TRBD2 is a possible D gene (6 bases). Germline CDR1 SGHRS, CDR2 YFSETQ. V dropped 0 bases and J dropped 2 bases, with 14 bases sitting between them. CDR3 size: 16 residues. The CDR3 nucleotides are TGCGCCAGCAGCTTGGGACTAGTCAGGGCACAAGAGACCCAGTACTTC. Its translation: CASSLGLVRAQETQYF.

The rearrangement uses TRBV7-3 and TRBJ2-3; D remains unclear. V shed 3 bases and J shed 4 bases, with 8 bases lying between them. Germline assignment: CDR1 SGHTA and CDR2 FQGTGA. The CDR3 extends over 13 amino acids. The CDR3 reads CASSFGGSDTQYF. The CDR3 coding sequence is TGTGCCAGCAGCTTCGGTGGGTCAGATACGCAGTATTTT.

This clone appeared a single time. The rearrangement links TRBV5-6 to TRBJ2-7; possibly TRBD1 for D (6 bases). This CDR3 contains 16 residues. Germline CDR1 reads SGHDT; CDR2 reads YYEEEE. V was pared by 3 bases and J by 3 bases, with 19 bases between. CDR3 DNA sequence: TGTGCCAGCAGCTCACGGAAGGGACAAGTTTTCTACGAGCAGTACTTC. It codes for CASSSRKGQVFYEQYF. The complete variable domain, with remaining parts taken from reference TRBV5-6 and TRBJ2-7, reads DAGVTQSPTHLIKTRGQQVTLRCSPKSGHDTVSWYQQALGQGPQFIFQYYEEEERQRGNFPDRFSGHQFPNYSSELNVNALLLGDSALYLCASSSRKGQVFYEQYFGPGTRLTVT.

Turning to this clone: A junction end diverges from the germline sequence, so it may reflect a read error. The sample holds other DNA sequences that translate to the same CDR3. The chain recombines TRBV7-8 with TRBJ2-6; D is ambiguous. This CDR3 comprises 16 residues. Germline lookup yields CDR1 SGHVS and CDR2 FQNEAQ. The CDR3 bases are TGCGCCAGCAGCTCTCTTAGAATTCCTGGGGCCAACGTCCTGACTTTC. Translated: CASSSLRIPGANVLTF.

V gene TRBV30 combines with J gene TRBJ2-1, with D possibly being TRBD1 (6 bases). This CDR3 spans 17 amino acids. The germline V and J ends were trimmed by 6 bases and 4 bases, with 25 bases remaining between them. From germline, CDR1 is GTSNPN and CDR2 SVGIG (reference sequence). Written as DNA, the CDR3 is TGTGCCTGTTGGGGGCGACCCGGTTTCTCGGGATACAATGAGCAGTTCTTC. Translating gives CACWGRPGFSGYNEQFF. Together with reference TRBV30 and TRBJ2-1, the CDR3 gives the full variable domain: SQTIHQWPATLVQPVGSPLSLECTVEGTSNPNLYWYRQAAGRGLQLLFYSVGIGQISSEVPQNLSASRPQDRQFILSSKKLLLSDSGFYLCACWGRPGFSGYNEQFFGPGTRLTVL.

This clone was observed once. The V and J genes are TRBV2 and TRBJ2-3; D perhaps matches TRBD2 (6 bases). This CDR3 region has 14 residues. Germline V gene lookup returns CDR1 SNHLY and CDR2 FYNNEI. V was pared by 11 bases and J by 0 bases, with 15 bases between. The CDR3 DNA is TGTGCCGGCCGGACCGGGACTAGCACAGATACGCAGTATTTT. As protein: CAGRTGTSTDTQYF.

The chain uses TRBV19 and TRBJ1-5, with TRBD1 identical over 8 bases. CDR3 length: 15 residues. CDR1 is LNHDA, CDR2 SQIVND, per germline (reference sequence). With V trimmed by 4 bases and J by 8 bases, 10 bases remained unmatched. CDR3 residues: CASSTGTGGPKPQHF. In DNA, the CDR3 is TGTGCCAGTAGTACCGGAACAGGGGGTCCAAAGCCCCAGCATTTT.

This sequence joins TRBV7-9 and TRBJ1-4, with D perhaps matching TRBD1 (5 bases). This CDR3 contains 12 residues. V was trimmed by 4 bases and J by 8 bases, leaving 8 bases between them. Germline V gene data show CDR1 as SEHNR and CDR2 as FQNEAQ (reference sequence). As DNA, the CDR3 is TGTGCCAGCAGCTCGGGACGAGAAAAACTGTTTTTT. Translation: CASSSGREKLFF. The variable domain in full, completed from reference TRBV7-9 and TRBJ1-4, reads DTGVSQNPRHKITKRGQNVTFRCDPISEHNRLYWYRQTLGQGPEFLTYFQNEAQLEKSRLLSDRFSAERPKGSFSTLEIQRTEQGDSAMYLCASSSGREKLFFGSGTQLSVL.

The CDR3 DNA reads TGCGCCAGCAGCCAAGATATCAGGGCTACCACAGATACGCAGTATTTT. It codes for CASSQDIRATTDTQYF. J is TRBJ2-3 and V is TRBV4-1, with a possible D match to TRBD1 (5 bases). Germline lookup yields CDR1 MGHRA and CDR2 YSYEKL. Trimming pared 0 bases from V and 2 bases from J, leaving 12 bases between. This CDR3 region has 16 residues.

This sequence joins TRBV18 and TRBJ1-3; 7 bases are shared with TRBD1. J gave up 4 bases and V 4 bases, and 10 bases lay outside the gene matches. CDR1 and CDR2 (germline): KGHSH, LQKENI. This CDR3 has 16 amino acids. CDR3 coding DNA: TGTGCCAGCTCACTTTTGTCTCCGGGACAGGGAAACACCATATATTTT. It codes for CASSLLSPGQGNTIYF.

This CDR3 is CASSSSPAGVGDTQYF. In DNA, the CDR3 is TGTGCCAGCAGCTCCTCCCCAGCGGGAGTCGGAGATACGCAGTATTTT. This rearrangement joins TRBV11-3 to TRBJ2-3, with 8 bases matching TRBD2. The germline gives CDR1 SGHNT, CDR2 YENEEA. V lost 4 bases, J lost 5 bases, and 11 bases stayed unmatched. The CDR3 runs 16 residues.

The V gene is TRBV9, the J gene TRBJ1-5; the match to TRBD1 covers 8 bases. Germline CDR1 is SGDLS and CDR2 is YYNGEE. J gave up 12 bases and V 0 bases, and 11 bases lay outside the gene matches. This CDR3 has 15 residues. CDR3 amino acids: CASSVAPGGEVLQHF. CDR3 sequence (DNA): TGTGCCAGCAGCGTAGCCCCAGGGGGCGAAGTACTCCAGCATTTT.